The 7 T cell receptor beta chains given below trace back to one sample, sequenced in a study of T cell repertoires in cytomegalovirus infection. These TCRs are of unknown antigen specificity. TCRdb passed the reads through MiXCR, listing each CDR3 protein once. The sample holds approximately 110,000 distinct CDR3 sequences; over 25% are singletons and the top ten take approximately 59%. The sequences come from CD8+ T cells from cultured PBMCs, collected from culture after CMV antigen stimulation. These receptors were obtained from a human donor in good health (CMV status not recorded). Some clones in this sample may be carry-over from other donors' samples.

The chain has TRBV5-1 and TRBJ2-2; TRBD1 or TRBD2 may be the D gene (5 bases each). V was trimmed by 6 bases and J by 6 bases, leaving 15 bases between them. Per germline, CDR1 SGHRS and CDR2 YFSETQ. The CDR3 spans 14 residues. Here the CDR3 reads CASTITGDAGELFF. The CDR3 DNA is TGCGCCAGCACCATTACCGGGGACGCCGGGGAGCTGTTTTTT.

The chain has TRBV19 and TRBJ1-2; TRBD1 is a possible D gene (5 bases). Germline CDR1 LNHDA, CDR2 SQIVND (reference sequence). V lost 4 bases to trimming and J lost 3 bases, with 9 bases between them. The CDR3 contains 13 residues. In DNA, the CDR3 is TGTGCCAGTAGTACACAGGAGTACTATGGCTACACCTTC. As protein: CASSTQEYYGYTF.

This chain joins TRBV12-3 or TRBV12-4 and TRBJ1-1, with D perhaps TRBD1 (6 bases). Deletions cut 6 bases from V and 5 bases from J, with 16 bases between. The CDR3 is 14 residues long. CDR3 protein: CASSYSTGWTEAFF. CDR3 sequence (DNA): TGTGCCAGCAGCTACAGCACAGGGTGGACTGAAGCTTTCTTT.

This chain joins TRBV27 and TRBJ1-5, with D possibly being TRBD1 (6 bases). Germline V lookup: CDR1 MNHEY, CDR2 SMNVEV (reference sequence). V was clipped by 0 bases and J by 6 bases, with 9 bases between them. The CDR3 contains 14 residues. The DNA for the CDR3 is TGTGCCAGCAGTTTATCGAGGGGGGGTCAGCCCCAGCATTTT. As protein: CASSLSRGGQPQHF.

This clonotype turned up a few times. J is TRBJ2-5 and V is TRBV10-3, with 9 positions matching TRBD1. The CDR3 loop spans 16 amino acids. Germline values: CDR1 ENHRY, CDR2 SYGVKD. Trimming cost V 0 bases and J 5 bases; bases outside gene matches: 7. The CDR3 is CAISESRTGARETQYF. The CDR3 DNA is TGTGCCATCAGTGAGTCACGGACAGGGGCGAGGGAGACCCAGTACTTC.

This chain joins TRBV12-3 or TRBV12-4 and TRBJ2-1, with D unclear. The CDR3 length is 13 residues. Trimming shortened V by 2 bases and J by 4 bases, and 6 bases separated the two germline ends. CDR3 DNA sequence: TGTGCCAGCAGTTTATCCAATTACAATGAGCAGTTCTTC. Protein: CASSLSNYNEQFF.

This clonotype was counted only a few times. Compared with germline, one end of the junction differs, possibly owing to a read error. CDR3 nucleotide sequence: TGTGCTAGCAGCTTCCGACTAGCGGGGCCGGGGGATACGCAGTATTTT. Its translation: CASSFRLAGPGDTQYF. The V call is TRBV7-7, the J call TRBJ2-3; 11 positions agree with TRBD2. This CDR3 has 16 residues. The germline CDR1 and CDR2 sequences are SSHAT and FNYEAQ (reference sequence).